This T cell receptor beta chain appears in the sequencing data of a study of T cell changes during pregnancy in multiple sclerosis. The table came from immunoSEQ multiplex PCR; TCRdb's copy has only in-frame clones and leaves some out. The table records about 70,000 clones, around 90% of them present only once. In germline, CDR1 is MDHEN, CDR2 SYDVKM. The CDR3 runs to 15 residues. Trimming cost V 2 bases and J 4 bases; bases outside gene matches: 1. Source: peripheral blood, taken in the third trimester of pregnancy. The V and J genes are TRBV28 and TRBJ2-3, with 12 bases fitting TRBD2. The clonotype comes from a female donor with multiple sclerosis, enrolled in a pregnancy study. DNA for the CDR3: TGTGCCAGCAGTTTACTAGCGGGAGGGGCAGATACGCAGTATTTT. Encoded protein: CASSLLAGGADTQYF. Supplemented by reference TRBV28 and TRBJ2-3, the full variable domain reads DVKVTQSSRYLVKRTGEKVFLECVQDMDHENMFWYRQDPGLGLRLIYFSYDVKMKEKGDIPEGYSVSREKKERFSLILESASTNQTSMYLCASSLLAGGADTQYFGPGTRLTVL.